This passage covers 2 T cell receptor beta chains from one sample sequenced in a study of human T cells and chemical hapten exposure. Time point here: pre-sensitization, week 0. Treatment specified: therapeutic diphenylcyclopropenone sensitization with weekly scalp DPC. TCRdb re-called the RACE reads with MiXCR, one entry per CDR3 protein. Of tens of thousands of distinct CDR3 sequences listed, over 8% are singletons. Sequences were derived from whole blood, sampled in connection with sensitization to the hapten diphenylcyclopropenone (DPC). Receptors were obtained from a woman aged 40 to 50 with alopecia areata. Some clones in this sample may be carry-over from other donors' samples.

This clonotype was detected many times. The chain recombines TRBV29-1 with TRBJ2-7; TRBD1 matches 11 bases. The CDR3 spans 12 residues. CDR1 and CDR2 from the germline V gene are SQVTM and ANQGSEA. V was clipped by 7 bases and J by 3 bases; unmatched bases: 2. The CDR3 loop is CSGGQGVYEQYF. CDR3 in DNA: TGCAGCGGGGGACAGGGGGTCTACGAGCAGTACTTC.

The table lists this clonotype with many counts. The gene calls are TRBV12-3 or TRBV12-4 and TRBJ2-1, with 7 positions matching TRBD2. The CDR3 sequence is 15 residues long. J lost 0 bases, V lost 1 base, and 0 bases had no gene match. This CDR3 is CASSLGTSSYNEQFF. The CDR3 DNA is TGTGCCAGCAGTTTAGGGACTAGCTCCTACAATGAGCAGTTCTTC.